This T cell receptor beta chain appears in the sequencing data of a study of blood T cell repertoires in COVID-19. Looking at the study overall: Acute and convalescent COVID-19 samples came from the United States, Italy and Spain. From T cells, B-cell-depleted T cells, or PBMCs came the material, which was cDNA or gDNA.

The length of the CDR3 is 13 residues. CDR1 is LGHDT, CDR2 YNNKEL, per germline (reference sequence). V lost 7 bases to trimming and J lost 4 bases, with 10 bases between them. Some clones are missing from TCRdb's copy, which holds only in-frame ones; the method was immunoSEQ multiplex PCR. The sample yields about 53,000 clones, roughly 79% seen once. This sequence was found in a human donor with active or convalescent COVID-19. The donor label of this sample is uncertain. V gene TRBV3-1 (or the pseudogene TRBV3-2) combines with J gene TRBJ1-4, with D unresolved. Sequencing input: peripheral blood. In DNA form, the CDR3 reads TGTGCCAGCACCCTCCGGGGTAATGAAAAACTGTTTTTT. Translation gives CASTLRGNEKLFF.